A selection of T cell receptor beta chains follows, all from one sample in a study of T-cell reconstitution after alpha-beta-depleted transplantation in children. Each CDR3 protein gets one entry after TCRdb re-called the PCR reads with MiXCR. The sample shows hundreds of thousands of distinct CDR3 sequences, roughly 14% of them seen only once. The source was PBMCs, collected before TCRalphabeta/CD19-depleted stem cell transplant. All receptors come from a girl aged 2 to 10 with congenital amegakaryocytic thrombocytopenia, due to receive a stem cell transplant. Both conserved end residues are part of each CDR3. The order of the fields is V gene, D gene, J gene, clone size, CDR3 DNA, CDR3 protein. A D gene is named only where the DNA matches it firmly. Part of the rows lack a size; the others show once, few, many or a class for expanded clones.

>TRBV12-3/TRBV12-4|NA|TRBJ2-1|many
TGTGCCAGCAGTTTAATAGAAGGGACTGAGCAGTTCTTC
CASSLIEGTEQFF
>TRBV5-1|NA|TRBJ2-1|many
TGCGCCAGCAGCTTGACAGGGAACTCCTACAATGAGCAGTTCTTC
CASSLTGNSYNEQFF
>TRBV20-1|TRBD2|TRBJ2-1|many
TGCAGTGCTAGAGGCCTAGCGGGAATCGCCTACAATGAGCAGTTCTTC
CSARGLAGIAYNEQFF
>TRBV5-1|NA|TRBJ2-7|few
TGCGCCAGCAGCTTGTCGGGTCGGCGTACCTACGAGCAGTACTTC
CASSLSGRRTYEQYF
>TRBV30|NA|TRBJ1-2|NA
TGTGCCTGGAGTAAGTTGACAGCAACGGGCTACACTTTC
CAWSKLTATGYTF
>TRBV12-3/TRBV12-4|NA|TRBJ2-1|many
TGTGCCAGCACCCCCGGGGGCTCCTACAATGAGCAGTTCTTC
CASTPGGSYNEQFF
>TRBV4-1|NA|TRBJ2-2|many
TGCGCCAGCAGCCACTTAGCCGGGGAGCTGTTTTTT
CASSHLAGELFF
>TRBV29-1|NA|TRBJ1-4|NA
TGCAGCGTTGAAGCTTCCGGACTCTCAACTAATGAAAAACTGTTTTTT
CSVEASGLSTNEKLFF
>TRBV10-3|NA|TRBJ2-1|NA
TGTGCCATCAGTGAGTCCCGGGACTCCTCCTACAATGAGCAGTTCTTC
CAISESRDSSYNEQFF
>TRBV5-1|NA|TRBJ2-2|many
TGCGCCAGCAGCTTACCCCTTAACACCGGGGAGCTGTTTTTT
CASSLPLNTGELFF
>TRBV7-7|NA|TRBJ2-1|few
TGTGCCAGCAGCTCCGGACCCGGAGTCGGGGAGCAGTTCTTC
CASSSGPGVGEQFF
>TRBV28|NA|TRBJ2-2|few
TGTGCCAGCAGTTTCTCCGGGGCTTCCGGGGAGCTGTTTTTT
CASSFSGASGELFF
>TRBV12-3/TRBV12-4|NA|TRBJ1-6|many
TGTGCCAGCAGTCCCAGACGGGGCGAGTTTTCACCCCTCCACTTT
CASSPRRGEFSPLHF
>TRBV28|TRBD2|TRBJ2-3|many
TGTGCCAGCAGTGGGACTAGCGGGCGGCCAGATACGCAGTATTTT
CASSGTSGRPDTQYF
>TRBV9|TRBD1|TRBJ1-1|many
TGTGCCAGCAGCCCCCGGGACAGAAAGGGAAAAACTGAAGCTTTCTTT
CASSPRDRKGKTEAFF
>TRBV11-2|NA|TRBJ2-7|few
TGTGCCAGCAGCTTGCGGCAAAAGAGCTACGAGCAGTACTTC
CASSLRQKSYEQYF
>TRBV5-1|TRBD1|TRBJ2-1|NA
TGCGTCAGCAGCTATCGACAGGGCAATGAGCAGTTCTTC
CVSSYRQGNEQFF
>TRBV29-1|NA|TRBJ2-3|many
TGCAGCGAACAGGGCACAGATACGCAGTATTTT
CSEQGTDTQYF
>TRBV28|TRBD2|TRBJ2-1|NA
TGTGCCACCGACCCCCTTAGCGGGAGCGGATACAATGAGCAGTTCTTC
CATDPLSGSGYNEQFF
>TRBV19|NA|TRBJ2-1|few
TGTGCCAGTAGTATAGGGCGGGTAAGAGAGCAGTTCTTC
CASSIGRVREQFF
>TRBV7-9|TRBD2|TRBJ2-3|many
TGTGCCAGCAGCACGCTCGGGAGGGCCGTGGATACGCAGTATTTT
CASSTLGRAVDTQYF
>TRBV7-2|NA|TRBJ2-2|NA
TGTGCCAGCAGCTCTGAAAGGGGGTACACCGGGGAGCTGTTTTTT
CASSSERGYTGELFF
>TRBV29-1|NA|TRBJ2-4|few
TGCAGCGTTTTAGGGGGTGAGAACATTCAGTACTTC
CSVLGGENIQYF
>TRBV15|NA|TRBJ2-1|NA
TGTGCCACCAGCAGAGATCCCCAAGATCTGGCCGTGGATGATGAGCAGTTCTTC
CATSRDPQDLAVDDEQFF
>TRBV10-3|NA|TRBJ1-5|many
TGTGCCATCAGTGAGGGACAGCGGGGTGTGTCCCAGCATTTT
CAISEGQRGVSQHF
>TRBV5-1|TRBD2|TRBJ2-3|many
TGCGCCAGCAGGTCCCTTAGCGGGAGGATTTACACAGATACGCAGTATTTT
CASRSLSGRIYTDTQYF
>TRBV20-1|TRBD2|TRBJ2-1|many
TGCAGTGCTAAATCCGGGACTAGCGGGCCCGAGCAGTTCTTC
CSAKSGTSGPEQFF
>TRBV25-1|NA|TRBJ2-1|NA
TGTGCCAGCAGTGACACAGATGCCCTCTACAATGAGCAGTTCTTC
CASSDTDALYNEQFF
>TRBV6-1|NA|TRBJ1-5|NA
TGTGCCAGCACCCCCGGACTACCAAGCAATCAGCCCCAGCATTTT
CASTPGLPSNQPQHF
>TRBV20-1|NA|TRBJ1-3|many
TGCAGTGCTAGTAGGGTGGCTGGAAACACCATATATTTT
CSASRVAGNTIYF
>TRBV7-7|NA|TRBJ2-2|few
TGTGCCAGCAGCTTATCTACGGGAGTAGCCGGGGAGCTGTTTTTT
CASSLSTGVAGELFF
>TRBV7-9|TRBD2|TRBJ2-1|NA
TGTGCCAGCAGCTTACCCGATAGCGGGTCCGCAGAGCAGTTCTTC
CASSLPDSGSAEQFF
>TRBV5-1|NA|TRBJ2-1|many
TGCGCCAGCAGCTTGAGCTTTGGGTACGAGGTCCCGAATGAGCAGTTCTTC
CASSLSFGYEVPNEQFF